This T cell receptor beta chain was sequenced during a study of cytomegalovirus exposure and HLA in healthy donors. Study-level background: Falling in the Caucasian-associated ancestry cluster were approximately 84% of approximately 400 genotyped donors.

The PCR was carried out with 60 Vbeta primers and 13 Jbeta primers. TCRdb's table, derived via immunoSEQ multiplex PCR, lists solely in-frame clones and lacks some. In the table there are approximately 170,000 clones, approximately 81% of which are singletons. The CDR3 has 17 amino acids. Unmatched junction bases numbered 6, after V lost 1 base and J lost 2 bases. From germline, CDR1 is MDHEN and CDR2 SYDVKM. About this clone itself: Its antigen is not identified.

The study, taken as a whole, reports: High specificity and sensitivity for cytomegalovirus status were reported for the classifier. Segments of the TCR beta V type were, in most cases, productive about 90% or about 30% of the time in an earlier analysis.

The origin of this receptor is a man in his fifties or sixties in good health and CMV-seropositive. The source material was PBMCs. This chain uses TRBV28 with TRBJ2-2, with TRBD2 identical over 8 bases. The DNA of the CDR3 is TGTGCCAGCAGTTTATATCGGGCGGGAGGCAACACCGGGGAGCTGTTTTTT. Translated: CASSLYRAGGNTGELFF.